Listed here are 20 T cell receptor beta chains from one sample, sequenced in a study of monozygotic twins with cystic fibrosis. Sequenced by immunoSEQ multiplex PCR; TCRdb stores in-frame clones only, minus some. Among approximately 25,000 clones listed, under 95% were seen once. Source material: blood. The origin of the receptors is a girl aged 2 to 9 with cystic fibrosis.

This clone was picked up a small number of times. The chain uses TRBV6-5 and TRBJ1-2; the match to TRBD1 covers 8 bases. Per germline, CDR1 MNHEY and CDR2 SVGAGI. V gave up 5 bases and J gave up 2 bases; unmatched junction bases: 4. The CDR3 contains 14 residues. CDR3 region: CASSGGQGNYGYTF. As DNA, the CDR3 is TGTGCCAGCAGTGGCGGACAGGGAAACTATGGCTACACCTTC.

CDR3 loop: CASSVEEVYNSPLHF. CDR3 nucleotides: TGTGCCAGCAGCGTAGAGGAAGTGTATAATTCACCCCTCCACTTT. The chain carries TRBV9 and TRBJ1-6; D is unresolved. The germline V gene has CDR1 SGDLS and CDR2 YYNGEE. The CDR3 has 15 amino acids. V was pared by 0 bases and J by 4 bases, with 8 bases between.

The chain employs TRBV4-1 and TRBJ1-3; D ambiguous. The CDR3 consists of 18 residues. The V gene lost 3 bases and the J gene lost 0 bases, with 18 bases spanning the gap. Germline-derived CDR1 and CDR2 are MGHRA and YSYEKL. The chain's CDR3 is CASSQAQWAADSGNTIYF. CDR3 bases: TGCGCCAGCAGCCAGGCCCAATGGGCCGCCGACTCTGGAAACACCATATATTTT.

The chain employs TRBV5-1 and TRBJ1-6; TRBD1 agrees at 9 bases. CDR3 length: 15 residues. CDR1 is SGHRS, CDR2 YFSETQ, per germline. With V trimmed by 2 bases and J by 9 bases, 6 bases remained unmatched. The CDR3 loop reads CASSLEDRGRSPLHF. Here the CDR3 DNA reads TGCGCCAGCAGCTTAGAGGACAGGGGACGTTCACCCCTCCACTTT.

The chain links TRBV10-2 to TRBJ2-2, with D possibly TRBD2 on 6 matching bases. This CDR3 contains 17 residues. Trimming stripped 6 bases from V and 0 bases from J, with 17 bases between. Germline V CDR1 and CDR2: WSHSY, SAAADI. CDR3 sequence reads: CASSAPVGTSNTGELFF. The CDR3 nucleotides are TGCGCCAGCAGCGCTCCGGTCGGGACTTCGAACACCGGGGAGCTGTTTTTT.

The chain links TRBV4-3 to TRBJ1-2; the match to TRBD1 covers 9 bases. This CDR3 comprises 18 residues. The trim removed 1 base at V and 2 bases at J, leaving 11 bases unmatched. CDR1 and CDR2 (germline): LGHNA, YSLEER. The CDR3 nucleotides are TGCGCCAGCAGCCAAGGGGGACAGGGCCCGAATTACAACTATGGCTACACCTTC. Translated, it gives CASSQGGQGPNYNYGYTF.

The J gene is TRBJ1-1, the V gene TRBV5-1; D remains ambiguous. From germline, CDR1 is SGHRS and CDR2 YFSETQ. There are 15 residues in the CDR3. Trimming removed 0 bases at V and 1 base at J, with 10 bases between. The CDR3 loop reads CASSLAYRRNTEAFF. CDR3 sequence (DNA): TGCGCCAGCAGCTTGGCCTATCGCAGGAACACTGAAGCTTTCTTT.

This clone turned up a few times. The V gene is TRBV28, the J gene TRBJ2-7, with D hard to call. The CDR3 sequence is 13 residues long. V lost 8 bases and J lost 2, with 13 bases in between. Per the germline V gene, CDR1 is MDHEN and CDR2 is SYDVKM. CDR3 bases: TGTGCCAGCGTGTCGGGTACCACCTACGAGCAGTACTTC. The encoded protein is CASVSGTTYEQYF.

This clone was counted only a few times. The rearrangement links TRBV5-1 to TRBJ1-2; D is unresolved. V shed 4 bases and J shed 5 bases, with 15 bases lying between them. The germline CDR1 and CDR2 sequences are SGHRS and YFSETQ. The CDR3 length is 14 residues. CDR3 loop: CASSVGDSDYGYTF. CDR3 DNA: TGCGCCAGCAGCGTCGGGGATTCGGATTATGGCTACACCTTC.

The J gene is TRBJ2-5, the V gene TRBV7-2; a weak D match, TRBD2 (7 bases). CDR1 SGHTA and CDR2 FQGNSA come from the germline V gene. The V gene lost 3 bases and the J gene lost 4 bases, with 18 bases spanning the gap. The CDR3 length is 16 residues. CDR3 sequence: CASSFWVGGAGETQYF. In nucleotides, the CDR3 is TGTGCCAGCAGCTTTTGGGTTGGGGGGGCCGGAGAGACCCAGTACTTC.

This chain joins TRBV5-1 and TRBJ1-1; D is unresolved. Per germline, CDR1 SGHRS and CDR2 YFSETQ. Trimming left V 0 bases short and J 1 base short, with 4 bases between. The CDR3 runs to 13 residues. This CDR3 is CASSLEANTEAFF. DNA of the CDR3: TGCGCCAGCAGCTTGGAAGCGAACACTGAAGCTTTCTTT.

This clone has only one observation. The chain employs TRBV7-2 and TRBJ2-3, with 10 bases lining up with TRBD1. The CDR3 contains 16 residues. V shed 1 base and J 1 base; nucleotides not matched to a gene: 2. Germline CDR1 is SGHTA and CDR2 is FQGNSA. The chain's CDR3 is CASSLVGTGGTDTQYF. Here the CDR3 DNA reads TGTGCCAGCAGCTTAGTTGGGACAGGGGGCACAGATACGCAGTATTTT.

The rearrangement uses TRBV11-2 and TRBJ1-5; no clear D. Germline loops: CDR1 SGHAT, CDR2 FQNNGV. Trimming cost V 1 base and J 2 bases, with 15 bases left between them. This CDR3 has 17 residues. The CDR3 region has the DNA TGTGCCAGCAGCTTAGTTTTTTATGGGAATGGCAATCAGCCCCAGCATTTT. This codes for CASSLVFYGNGNQPQHF.

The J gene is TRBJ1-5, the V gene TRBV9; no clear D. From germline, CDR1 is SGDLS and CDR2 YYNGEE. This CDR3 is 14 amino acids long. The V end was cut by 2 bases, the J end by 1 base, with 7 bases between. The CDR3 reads CASSVGNSNQPQHF. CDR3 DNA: TGTGCCAGCAGCGTGGGAAACAGCAATCAGCCCCAGCATTTT.

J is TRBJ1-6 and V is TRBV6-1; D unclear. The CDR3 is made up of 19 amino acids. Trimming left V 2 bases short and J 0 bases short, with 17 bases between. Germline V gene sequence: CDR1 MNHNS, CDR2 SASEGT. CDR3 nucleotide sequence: TGTGCCAGCAGTGAACTGGACTACGCACTTAGCTCCTATAATTCACCCCTCCACTTT. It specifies CASSELDYALSSYNSPLHF.

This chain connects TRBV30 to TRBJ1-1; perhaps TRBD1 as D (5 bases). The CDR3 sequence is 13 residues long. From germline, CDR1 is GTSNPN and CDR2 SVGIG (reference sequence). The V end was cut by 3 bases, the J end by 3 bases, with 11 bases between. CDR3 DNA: TGTGCCTGGAGAAACCGGGACGACACTGAAGCTTTCTTT. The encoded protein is CAWRNRDDTEAFF.

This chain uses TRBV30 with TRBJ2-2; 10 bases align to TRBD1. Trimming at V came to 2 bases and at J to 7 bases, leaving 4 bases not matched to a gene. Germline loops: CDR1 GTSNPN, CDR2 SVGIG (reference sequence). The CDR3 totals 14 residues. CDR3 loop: CAWSPGTGVGELFF. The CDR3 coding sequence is TGTGCCTGGAGTCCCGGGACAGGGGTCGGGGAGCTGTTTTTT.

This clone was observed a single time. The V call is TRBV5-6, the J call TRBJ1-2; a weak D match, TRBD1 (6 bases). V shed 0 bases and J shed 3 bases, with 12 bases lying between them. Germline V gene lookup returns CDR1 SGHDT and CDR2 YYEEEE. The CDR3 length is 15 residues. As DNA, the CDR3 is TGTGCCAGCAGCTTGGTTGCGGGGGGGCACTATGGCTACACCTTC. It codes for CASSLVAGGHYGYTF.

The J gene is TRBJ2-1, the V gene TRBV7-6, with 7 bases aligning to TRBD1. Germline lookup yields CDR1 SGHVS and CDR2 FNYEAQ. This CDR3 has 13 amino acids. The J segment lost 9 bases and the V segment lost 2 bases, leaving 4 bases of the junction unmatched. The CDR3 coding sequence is TGTGCCAGCAGCTTAAGGGACAGTATTGAGCAGTTCTTC. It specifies CASSLRDSIEQFF.

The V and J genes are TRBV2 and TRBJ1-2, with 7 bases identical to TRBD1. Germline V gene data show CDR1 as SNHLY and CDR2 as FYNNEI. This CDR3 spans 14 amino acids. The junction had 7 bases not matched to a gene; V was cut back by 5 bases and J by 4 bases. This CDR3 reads CASSRQGTAYGYTF. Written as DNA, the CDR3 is TGTGCCAGCAGTCGACAGGGTACGGCCTATGGCTACACCTTC. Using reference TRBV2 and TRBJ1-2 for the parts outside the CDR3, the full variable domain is EPEVTQTPSHQVTQMGQEVILRCVPISNHLYFYWYRQILGQKVEFLVSFYNNEISEKSEIFDDQFSVERPDGSNFTLKIRSTKLEDSAMYFCASSRQGTAYGYTFGSGTRLTVV.